Presented here are 13 T cell receptor beta chains from one specimen sequenced in a study of blood T cell repertoires in COVID-19. Method: immunoSEQ multiplex PCR; TCRdb's copy keeps in-frame clones and lacks some. The sample carries about 40,000 clones, roughly 80% recorded once. Sequencing was done on a sample of peripheral blood. The receptors were gathered from an elderly man with active or convalescent COVID-19.

The chain combines TRBV5-6 with TRBJ2-5, with 10 bases aligning to TRBD2. The trim removed 4 bases at V and 6 bases at J, leaving 9 bases unmatched. CDR1 is SGHDT, CDR2 YYEEEE, per germline. This CDR3 region has 15 residues. This CDR3 reads CASSILAGGVKTQYF. The CDR3 DNA is TGTGCCAGCAGCATTTTAGCGGGAGGCGTTAAGACCCAGTACTTC.

This clone was detected a few times. The DNA for the CDR3 is TGCAGCTCAAAATCAGGGGAGACTGAAGCTTTCTTT. Its protein product is CSSKSGETEAFF. The chain combines TRBV29-1 with TRBJ1-1, with D possibly being TRBD1 (6 bases). V lost 8 bases to trimming and J lost 5 bases, with 15 bases between them. Germline CDR1 reads SQVTM; CDR2 reads ANQGSEA. CDR3 length: 12 residues. Using reference TRBV29-1 and TRBJ1-1 for the parts outside the CDR3, the full variable domain is SAVISQKPSRDICQRGTSLTIQCQVDSQVTMMFWYRQQPGQSLTLIATANQGSEATYESGFVIDKFPISRPNLTFSTLTVSNMSPEDSSIYLCSSKSGETEAFFGQGTRLTVV.

This CDR3 is CASSRRRTSGPTYNEQFF. The CDR3 DNA reads TGTGCCAGCAGCCGCCGCCGAACTAGCGGCCCCACCTACAATGAGCAGTTCTTC. V is TRBV7-2 and J is TRBJ2-1; 8 positions agree with TRBD2. The CDR3 sequence is 18 residues long. Germline lookup yields CDR1 SGHTA and CDR2 FQGNSA. Unmatched junction bases numbered 14, after V lost 5 bases and J lost 2 bases.

The rearrangement links TRBV6-5 to TRBJ1-4; D is ambiguous. Trimming took 6 bases from V and 0 from J, leaving 11 bases between them. CDR3 length: 15 residues. Germline V gene lookup returns CDR1 MNHEY and CDR2 SVGAGI. The CDR3 region has the DNA TGTGCCAGCAGCGCAAACTCTGCAACTAATGAAAAACTGTTTTTT. It encodes CASSANSATNEKLFF.

The rearrangement links TRBV3-1 (or the pseudogene TRBV3-2) to TRBJ1-5; the D is unclear. Per germline, CDR1 LGHDT and CDR2 YNNKEL (reference sequence). The CDR3 consists of 14 residues. V was shortened by 1 base and J by 0 bases, with 4 bases between the two germline ends. The CDR3 is CASSQGVSNQPQHF. CDR3 coding DNA: TGTGCCAGCAGCCAAGGCGTTAGCAATCAGCCCCAGCATTTT.

The V gene is TRBV19, the J gene TRBJ1-5; D gene unclear. The germline CDR1 and CDR2 sequences are LNHDA and SQIVND (reference sequence). This CDR3 is built from 15 residues. The V gene lost 4 bases and the J gene lost 0 bases, with 10 bases spanning the gap. The CDR3 region has the DNA TGTGCCAGTAGTAAATCCAGAAATAGCAATCAGCCCCAGCATTTT. Residues: CASSKSRNSNQPQHF.

This clone was seen a few times. This chain links TRBV4-3 with TRBJ2-1; D possibly corresponds to TRBD2 (6 bases). Germline-derived CDR1 and CDR2 are LGHNA and YSLEER. The CDR3 is 14 residues long. The V gene lost 3 bases and the J gene lost 5 bases, with 11 bases spanning the gap. CDR3 loop: CASSQGLRDNEQFF. CDR3 nucleotide sequence: TGCGCCAGCAGCCAGGGACTTCGGGACAATGAGCAGTTCTTC.

The chain combines TRBV27 with TRBJ2-2, with TRBD1 matching over 7 bases. Germline CDR1 and CDR2: MNHEY and SMNVEV (reference sequence). V shed 5 bases, J shed 5 bases, and the junction held 8 bases outside the gene matches. The CDR3 spans 15 residues. The CDR3 here is CASSQRQGPTGELFF. The CDR3, as DNA: TGTGCCAGCAGTCAACGACAGGGTCCAACCGGGGAGCTGTTTTTT.

The J gene is TRBJ1-5, the V gene TRBV19; D gene ambiguous. This CDR3 is built from 13 residues. CDR1 LNHDA and CDR2 SQIVND come from the germline V gene (reference sequence). Trimming took off 10 bases at V and 1 base at J, with 11 bases between the two ends. CDR3 DNA sequence: TGTGCCACCGGTGACACCAGCAATCAGCCCCAGCATTTT. Encoded protein: CATGDTSNQPQHF.

This clone occurred a few times. The J gene is TRBJ1-4, the V gene TRBV29-1; D possibly corresponds to TRBD1 (5 bases). There are 13 residues in the CDR3. Germline-derived CDR1 and CDR2 are SQVTM and ANQGSEA. The CDR3 DNA reads TGCAGTGCGAGCGGGGGAGGTAATGAAAAACTGTTTTTT. Translating it yields CSASGGGNEKLFF.

This clone showed up just a few times. The CDR3 DNA reads TGTGCCAGCAGCCAAGCCAGGGGGTATGGCTACACCTTC. It translates to CASSQARGYGYTF. V and J are TRBV3-1 (or the pseudogene TRBV3-2) and TRBJ1-2; 7 bases are shared with TRBD1. J lost 5 bases, V lost 1 base, and 1 base had no gene match. Per germline, CDR1 LGHDT and CDR2 YNNKEL (reference sequence). The CDR3 has 13 residues.

The chain has TRBV5-6 and TRBJ2-2; 10 bases line up with TRBD1. CDR1 and CDR2 from the germline V gene are SGHDT and YYEEEE. The CDR3 has 17 residues. Trimming removed 4 bases from V and 1 base from J; junction bases left unmatched: 7. The CDR3 region has the DNA TGTGCCAGCAGCCTCCCTGGACAGGGGGTGAACACCGGGGAGCTGTTTTTT. Translation: CASSLPGQGVNTGELFF.

This clone is a singleton in its sample. The V call is TRBV19, the J call TRBJ1-2; 7 bases fit TRBD1. Germline CDR1 LNHDA, CDR2 SQIVND (reference sequence). This CDR3 region has 14 residues. V lost 2 bases and J lost 0; bases outside the gene matches: 0. The CDR3 bases are TGTGCCAGTAGTATAACAGGGGCTAACTATGGCTACACCTTC. It is translated as CASSITGANYGYTF.